This TCR beta chain was recorded in a study of technical replicates of blood from several donors. A remark on this clone: An end of the junction differs from the germline gene, which may be a read error.

The germline V gene encodes CDR1 SSHAT and CDR2 FNYEAQ (reference sequence). This CDR3 contains 13 residues. The repertoire was sequenced with immunoSEQ multiplex PCR; TCRdb's copy has only in-frame clones and lacks some. Of some 79,000 clones in the sample, 80% to 95% were seen once. V usage is TRBV7-7 and J usage is TRBJ2-4; D uncertain. The sample was T cells isolated from PBMCs. The source of this sequence is a human donor in good health. Some clones in this sample may be carry-over from other donors' samples. CDR3: CASSLMPGDIQYF. Written as DNA, the CDR3 is TGTGCTAGCAGCTTAATGCCCGGAGACATTCAGTACTTC. Variable domain in full (rest from reference TRBV7-7 and TRBJ2-4): GAGVSQSPRYKVTKRGQDVTLRCDPISSHATLYWYQQALGQGPEFLTYFNYEAQPDKSGLPSDRFSAERPEGSISTLTIQRTEQRDSAMYRCASSLMPGDIQYFGAGTRLSVL.